A selection of T cell receptor beta chains follows, all from one sample in a study of human T cells and chemical hapten exposure. MiXCR, applied by TCRdb to the RACE reads, yields one record per CDR3 protein. The sample comprises some 360,000 distinct CDR3 sequences, approximately 5% of which are singletons, and about 2.5% rests with the top ten. Sample: whole blood, taken in connection with sensitization to the hapten diphenylcyclopropenone (DPC). The receptors originated from a woman aged 45-60 years with alopecia areata. Some clones in this sample may be carry-over from other donors' samples. Each CDR3 is given with its conserved first and last residue. Each record gives: J gene, V gene, D gene, clone size, CDR3 protein, CDR3 DNA. D genes are given only for firm matches. Clone size appears in some rows only: once, few, many, or a class for an expanded clone.

J gene: TRBJ2-5; V gene: TRBV27; D gene: NA; clone size: NA; CDR3 protein: CASSGRARQKETQYF; CDR3 DNA: TGTGCCAGCAGCGGGCGGGCGAGACAGAAAGAGACCCAGTACTTC
J gene: TRBJ1-1; V gene: TRBV10-3; D gene: NA; clone size: few; CDR3 protein: CASQGPIKLFF; CDR3 DNA: TGTGCCTCCCAGGGCCCTATCAAACTTTTCTTT
J gene: TRBJ2-5; V gene: TRBV29-1; D gene: NA; clone size: few; CDR3 protein: CSVGYQETQYF; CDR3 DNA: TGCAGCGTTGGGTACCAAGAGACCCAGTACTTC
J gene: TRBJ2-1; V gene: TRBV6-5; D gene: TRBD2; clone size: many; CDR3 protein: CASTREGDRNEQFF; CDR3 DNA: TGTGCCAGCACGCGGGAGGGAGATCGGAATGAGCAGTTCTTC
J gene: TRBJ2-7; V gene: TRBV10-3; D gene: NA; clone size: NA; CDR3 protein: CAISGEALEQYF; CDR3 DNA: TGTGCCATCTCCGGGGAGGCCCTCGAGCAGTACTTC
J gene: TRBJ1-1; V gene: TRBV6-5; D gene: NA; clone size: many; CDR3 protein: CASSYGGVNTEAFF; CDR3 DNA: TGTGCCAGCAGTTACGGGGGAGTGAACACTGAAGCTTTCTTT
J gene: TRBJ2-6; V gene: TRBV28; D gene: TRBD1; clone size: few; CDR3 protein: CASSPWAGGRSGANVLTF; CDR3 DNA: TGTGCCAGCAGTCCCTGGGCAGGGGGCCGCTCTGGGGCCAACGTCCTGACTTTC
J gene: TRBJ2-1; V gene: TRBV28; D gene: NA; clone size: NA; CDR3 protein: CASIMGGRNNEQFF; CDR3 DNA: TGTGCCAGCATTATGGGGGGACGGAACAATGAGCAGTTCTTC
J gene: TRBJ2-1; V gene: TRBV4-2; D gene: TRBD2; clone size: few; CDR3 protein: CASSQAPAGPLNNEQFF; CDR3 DNA: TGTGCCAGCAGCCAAGCCCCAGCGGGGCCTTTAAACAATGAGCAGTTCTTC
J gene: TRBJ2-5; V gene: TRBV28; D gene: TRBD1; clone size: NA; CDR3 protein: CASSQAGGMETQYF; CDR3 DNA: TGTGCCAGCAGTCAAGCAGGGGGCATGGAGACCCAGTACTTC